The present T cell receptor beta chain was sequenced within a study of T cells in Graves' hyperthyroidism and ophthalmopathy. This clonotype came up a few times. The germline V gene encodes CDR1 SGDLS and CDR2 YYNGEE. V was clipped by 6 bases and J by 1 base; unmatched bases: 14. The CDR3 spans 18 residues. TCR beta CDR3 regions were amplified from RNA. TCR CDR3 underwent first-round RT-PCR with the HTBI primer set. MiXCR was run by TCRdb on the multiplex PCR reads, yielding one entry per CDR3 protein. The sample has roughly 420,000 distinct CDR3 sequences, approximately 14% seen once. This clonotype originated in a woman under 30 with Graves' hyperthyroidism. The chain employs TRBV9 and TRBJ2-3; 10 bases are a match to TRBD2. The specimen was blood. CDR3 residues: CASNRAGTSDEGTDTQYF. DNA for the CDR3: TGTGCCAGCAACCGAGCCGGGACTAGCGACGAGGGCACAGATACGCAGTATTTT. Looking up the rest from reference TRBV9 and TRBJ2-3 gives the full variable domain: DSGVTQTPKHLITATGQRVTLRCSPRSGDLSVYWYQQSLDQGLQFLIQYYNGEERAKGNILERFSAQQFPDLHSELNLSSLELGDSALYFCASNRAGTSDEGTDTQYFGPGTRLTVL.